The 7 T cell receptor beta chains reported below all come from one sample, sequenced in a study of shared clonotypes between healthy human individuals. The table came from immunoSEQ multiplex PCR; TCRdb's copy has only in-frame clones and leaves some out. Here the sample spans approximately 2,300,000 clones, 92% being singletons. Material: naive CD4+ T cells from PBMCs. Subset denoted: CD45RA+ positively selected. The receptors here all came from a young man in good health. Some clones in this sample may be carry-over from other donors' samples.

The J gene is TRBJ2-6, the V gene TRBV6-5; D unclear. V was shortened by 8 bases and J by 1 base, with 0 bases between the two germline ends. This CDR3 contains 11 residues. Germline assignment: CDR1 MNHEY and CDR2 SVGAGI. The CDR3 is CASSGANVLTF. CDR3 in DNA: TGTGCCAGCTCTGGGGCCAACGTCCTGACTTTC.

In regard to this clone: This specimen includes other DNA sequences encoding the same CDR3. The V call is TRBV28, the J call TRBJ1-1; D remains ambiguous. CDR1 and CDR2 (germline): MDHEN, SYDVKM. Trimming left V 2 bases short and J 0 bases short, with 4 bases between. This CDR3 is built from 13 residues. The CDR3 sequence is CASSLRVNTEAFF. CDR3 nucleotides: TGTGCCAGCAGTTTAAGAGTGAACACTGAAGCTTTCTTT. Full variable domain (remainder filled in from reference TRBV28 and TRBJ1-1): DVKVTQSSRYLVKRTGEKVFLECVQDMDHENMFWYRQDPGLGLRLIYFSYDVKMKEKGDIPEGYSVSREKKERFSLILESASTNQTSMYLCASSLRVNTEAFFGQGTRLTVV.

This clone has only a few counts. This chain connects TRBV5-6 to TRBJ2-5; D gene uncertain. The ends were cut back, 1 base at V and 4 bases at J, with 17 bases in the middle. Germline V gene sequence: CDR1 SGHDT, CDR2 YYEEEE. This CDR3 is 16 amino acids long. The CDR3 sequence is CASSLYSVEPRETQYF. As DNA, the CDR3 is TGTGCCAGCAGCTTGTACTCCGTTGAACCTCGAGAGACCCAGTACTTC.

The chain combines TRBV7-9 with TRBJ1-4; D not certain. Germline lookup yields CDR1 SEHNR and CDR2 FQNEAQ (reference sequence). The CDR3 length is 15 residues. V lost 5 bases, J lost 4 bases, and 14 bases lay in between. CDR3 sequence: CASSPQLGVNEKLFF. As DNA, the CDR3 is TGTGCCAGCAGCCCCCAGTTGGGAGTTAATGAAAAACTGTTTTTT.

J is TRBJ2-5 and V is TRBV23-1, with D tentatively TRBD1 (5 bases). TRBV23-1 is an open reading frame whose function is uncertain. This CDR3 has 17 residues. Deletions cut 6 bases from V and 3 bases from J, with 23 bases between. Written as DNA, the CDR3 is TGCGCCAGCAGACGGCGTCCCATACAGGAAAAGGAAGAGACCCAGTACTTC. It codes for CASRRRPIQEKEETQYF.

The J gene is TRBJ2-7, the V gene TRBV28; 7 bases line up with TRBD2. In germline, CDR1 is MDHEN, CDR2 SYDVKM. Trimming at V came to 6 bases and at J to 5 bases, leaving 19 bases not matched to a gene. The CDR3 runs 17 residues. The CDR3 region is CASSSPFMGEGLDEQYF. The DNA of the CDR3 is TGTGCCAGCAGCTCTCCATTTATGGGGGAGGGCCTGGACGAGCAGTACTTC.

V gene TRBV18 combines with J gene TRBJ2-4; 7 bases align to TRBD1. From germline, CDR1 is KGHSH and CDR2 LQKENI. The CDR3 contains 15 residues. V trimming: 1 base; J trimming: 5 bases; junction bases outside the gene matches: 5. CDR3 in DNA: TGTGCCAGCTCACCACTCCACAGGGGCCAAAACATTCAGTACTTC. It codes for CASSPLHRGQNIQYF.